This T cell receptor (beta chain) was captured by sequencing in a study of technical replicates of blood from four donors. V lost 4 bases and J 6 bases, leaving 9 bases between the germline ends. The CDR3 consists of 12 residues. CDR1 and CDR2 (germline): SGHRS, YFSETQ. Sequenced by immunoSEQ multiplex PCR; TCRdb stores in-frame clones only, minus some. Among about 69,000 clones, around 90% were seen once, and the ten largest hold 4% to 5%. The source is a human donor in good health. Some clones in this sample may be carry-over from other donors' samples. Sequenced material: PBMCs. The chain links TRBV5-1 to TRBJ2-3; possibly TRBD1 for D (6 bases). For the CDR3, the DNA is TGCGCCAGCAGCACCCAGGGGGATACGCAGTATTTT. Protein: CASSTQGDTQYF.